The rows below give T cell receptor beta chains drawn from one sample of a study of blood T cell repertoires in COVID-19. Repertoires were generated with immunoSEQ multiplex PCR, while TCRdb's copy carries only in-frame clones and drops some. The sample includes around 200,000 clones, 85% to 90% of them seen just once. The sequencing sample was made of peripheral blood. Receptor source: a man at least 80 years old with acute or convalescent COVID-19. Both conserved end residues are part of each CDR3. The D gene is left open where the match is weak. Not every row has a clone size; where given, it reads once, few, many or a size class.

>TRBJ2-1|NA|NA|TRBV2
CASSELYNEQFF
TGTGCCAGCAGTGAACTATACAATGAGCAGTTCTTC
>TRBJ1-2|TRBD1|NA|TRBV29-1
CSVEDWVRGRNGYTF
TGCAGCGTTGAAGATTGGGTCAGGGGGCGAAATGGCTACACCTTC
>TRBJ2-1|NA|NA|TRBV28
CASSPGYNEQFF
TGTGCCAGCAGTCCCGGGTACAATGAGCAGTTCTTC
>TRBJ2-6|NA|few|TRBV19
CASSFGPGSSGANVLTF
TGTGCCAGTAGTTTCGGCCCCGGGAGCTCTGGGGCCAACGTCCTGACTTTC
>TRBJ1-1|NA|NA|TRBV11-1
CASSLSRDRFEAFF
TGTGCCAGCAGCTTATCCCGTGACAGGTTCGAAGCTTTCTTT
>TRBJ2-3|NA|NA|TRBV6-1
CASSGETAVGTDTQYF
TGTGCCAGCAGTGGTGAGACAGCCGTAGGCACAGATACGCAGTATTTT
>TRBJ2-1|TRBD2|NA|TRBV7-2
CASSFLPTSGSNEQFF
TGTGCCAGCAGCTTTCTACCGACTAGCGGGAGTAATGAGCAGTTCTTC
>TRBJ1-1|NA|once|TRBV24-1
CASRRGTNTEAFF
TGTGCGTCAAGACGGGGGACGAACACTGAAGCTTTCTTT
>TRBJ1-1|TRBD1|NA|TRBV11-2
CASSRDRVNTEAFF
TGTGCCAGCAGCAGGGACAGGGTGAACACTGAAGCTTTCTTT
>TRBJ2-3|TRBD2|NA|TRBV6-5
CASSLISGSTDTQYF
TGTGCCAGCAGTTTAATTAGCGGGAGCACAGATACGCAGTATTTT
>TRBJ1-5|NA|NA|TRBV7-2
CASSFTGLSNQPQHF
TGTGCCAGCAGCTTCACAGGGCTTAGCAATCAGCCCCAGCATTTT
>TRBJ1-6|TRBD1|once|TRBV5-4
CASSGQGLSSPLHF
TGTGCCAGCAGCGGACAGGGGTTGAGTTCACCCCTCCACTTT
>TRBJ2-1|NA|NA|TRBV6-5
CASTFPTGSREQFF
TGTGCCAGCACCTTCCCGACGGGGAGCAGGGAGCAGTTCTTC
>TRBJ2-1|TRBD2|NA|TRBV15
CATSRELAVSYNEQFF
TGTGCCACCAGCAGAGAACTAGCGGTCTCCTACAATGAGCAGTTCTTC
>TRBJ1-1|NA|NA|TRBV3-1/TRBV3-2
CASSLQVYGARAEAFF
TGTGCCAGCAGCCTTCAGGTCTATGGGGCACGGGCTGAAGCTTTCTTT
>TRBJ2-3|TRBD1|NA|TRBV5-5
CASSSRTGTDTQYF
TGTGCCAGCAGCTCACGGACAGGGACAGATACGCAGTATTTT
>TRBJ2-1|TRBD1|NA|TRBV20-1
CSASGRDRDPYNEQFF
TGCAGTGCTAGTGGGCGGGACAGGGACCCCTACAATGAGCAGTTCTTC
>TRBJ1-4|NA|NA|TRBV6-5
CASSPGRGNEKLFF
TGTGCCAGCAGCCCCGGCAGGGGTAATGAAAAACTGTTTTTT
>TRBJ2-3|TRBD2|NA|TRBV4-2
CASSQDLSGRALDTQYF
TGTGCCAGCAGCCAAGATTTAAGCGGGAGGGCCTTAGATACGCAGTATTTT
>TRBJ1-4|NA|NA|TRBV30
CAWSVLLGGTNEKLFF
TGTGCCTGGAGTGTACTCCTGGGGGGGACTAATGAAAAACTGTTTTTT
>TRBJ2-2|TRBD2|NA|TRBV7-9
CASSLKSAGGPVTGELFF
TGTGCCAGCAGCTTAAAATCAGCGGGAGGGCCCGTCACCGGGGAGCTGTTTTTT
>TRBJ2-3|TRBD2|NA|TRBV7-2
CASSSIGAGAGDTQYF
TGTGCCAGCAGCTCCATCGGAGCGGGAGCGGGAGATACGCAGTATTTT
>TRBJ1-6|NA|NA|TRBV18
CATSGALNSPLHF
TGTGCCACGTCAGGGGCCCTTAATTCACCCCTCCACTTT
>TRBJ1-6|TRBD1|NA|TRBV5-5
CASSPKTTGGSYNSPLHF
TGTGCCAGCAGTCCTAAGACGACAGGGGGCTCCTATAATTCACCCCTCCACTTT
>TRBJ2-3|NA|NA|TRBV28
CASSLIQAQYF
TGTGCCAGCAGTTTAATACAGGCGCAGTATTTT
>TRBJ2-3|TRBD1|NA|TRBV18
CASSRQGATDTQYF
TGTGCCAGCTCACGACAGGGGGCTACAGATACGCAGTATTTT
>TRBJ1-2|TRBD1|NA|TRBV28
CASSEGTGKYGYTF
TGTGCCAGCAGTGAAGGGACAGGGAAATATGGCTACACCTTC
>TRBJ1-3|NA|NA|TRBV3-1/TRBV3-2
CASSPQDSTSGNTIYF
TGTGCCAGCAGCCCGCAAGACAGTACCTCTGGAAACACCATATATTTT
>TRBJ2-7|TRBD2|NA|TRBV19
CASSEASGNSYEQYF
TGTGCCAGTAGTGAGGCTAGCGGGAACTCCTACGAGCAGTACTTC
>TRBJ2-5|TRBD2|NA|TRBV5-1
CASSRGLAGGGETQYF
TGCGCCAGCAGCAGAGGACTAGCGGGAGGAGGGGAGACCCAGTACTTC
>TRBJ2-1|NA|NA|TRBV5-1
CASSLRTGYNEQFF
TGCGCCAGCAGCTTGAGGACGGGGTACAATGAGCAGTTCTTC
>TRBJ2-3|NA|NA|TRBV12-3/TRBV12-4
CAGGGPSRDTQYF
TGTGCCGGGGGGGGGCCCTCTCGAGATACGCAGTATTTT
>TRBJ2-7|NA|NA|TRBV15
CATSRDSQGRYEQYF
TGTGCCACCAGCAGAGATTCACAGGGGAGGTACGAGCAGTACTTC
>TRBJ1-2|NA|NA|TRBV27
CASRTAGGDYGYTF
TGTGCCAGCAGAACTGCGGGGGGCGACTATGGCTACACCTTC
>TRBJ2-2|TRBD2|once|TRBV2
CASSAWTSGGTGELFF
TGTGCCAGCAGTGCTTGGACTAGCGGGGGCACCGGGGAGCTGTTTTTT
>TRBJ1-4|NA|NA|TRBV7-8
CASSYNNEKLFF
TGTGCCAGCAGCTACAATAATGAAAAACTGTTTTTT
>TRBJ2-3|NA|NA|TRBV29-1
CSVGMGRTDTQYF
TGCAGCGTTGGAATGGGCCGGACAGATACGCAGTATTTT